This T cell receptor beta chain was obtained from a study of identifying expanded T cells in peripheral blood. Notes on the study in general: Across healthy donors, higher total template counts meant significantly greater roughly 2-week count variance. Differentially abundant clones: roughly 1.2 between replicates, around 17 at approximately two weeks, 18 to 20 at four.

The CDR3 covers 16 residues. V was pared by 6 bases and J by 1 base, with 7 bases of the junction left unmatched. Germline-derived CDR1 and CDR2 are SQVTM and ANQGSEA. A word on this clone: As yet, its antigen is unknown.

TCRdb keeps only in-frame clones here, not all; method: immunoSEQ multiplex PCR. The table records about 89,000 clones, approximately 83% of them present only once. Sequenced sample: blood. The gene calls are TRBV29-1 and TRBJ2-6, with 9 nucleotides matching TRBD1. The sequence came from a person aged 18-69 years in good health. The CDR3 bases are TGCAGCGTCGATGGACAGGGGAGTTCTGGGGCCAACGTCCTGACTTTC. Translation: CSVDGQGSSGANVLTF. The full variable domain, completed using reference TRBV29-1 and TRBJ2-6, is SAVISQKPSRDICQRGTSLTIQCQVDSQVTMMFWYRQQPGQSLTLIATANQGSEATYESGFVIDKFPISRPNLTFSTLTVSNMSPEDSSIYLCSVDGQGSSGANVLTFGAGSRLTVL.